One and the same sample provided the 31 T cell receptor beta chains below, sequenced in a study of T-cell memory formation after mild COVID-19. TCRdb reprocessed the 5' RACE reads with MiXCR, giving one entry per CDR3 protein. The profile covers under 200,000 distinct CDR3 sequences, with 11% appearing a single time and about 3.8% taken by the ten largest. What was sequenced was PBMCs or a T cell subset sorted from them (not recorded which). These receptors were taken from a man younger than 30 who had mild COVID-19 (a few samples of this study predate the infection). Cell type and time point are not known.

This clonotype was observed many times. This chain uses TRBV5-1 with TRBJ1-4, with a weak D call TRBD1 (5 bases). CDR3 length: 14 residues. Trimming took 0 bases from V and 12 from J, leaving 15 bases between them. Germline V CDR1 and CDR2: SGHRS, YFSETQ. Here the CDR3 DNA reads TGCGCCAGCAGCTTGGCAATGTATGGGGGAGAACTGTTTTTT. Translation: CASSLAMYGGELFF.

J is TRBJ1-6 and V is TRBV18; TRBD1 matches at 7 bases. The CDR3 sequence is 15 residues long. Trimming cost V 4 bases and J 7 bases; bases outside gene matches: 7. Germline V gene sequence: CDR1 KGHSH, CDR2 LQKENI. CDR3 region: CASSQSTGINSPLHF. The CDR3 DNA reads as TGTGCCAGCTCACAATCGACAGGGATCAATTCACCCCTCCACTTT.

The chain combines TRBV7-2 with TRBJ1-1; D gene unclear. Germline assignment: CDR1 SGHTA and CDR2 FQGNSA. This CDR3 contains 15 residues. V lost 2 bases and J 0 bases, leaving 10 bases between the germline ends. Here the CDR3 DNA reads TGTGCCAGCAGCTTATCCGGGGTCATGAACACTGAAGCTTTCTTT. The encoded protein is CASSLSGVMNTEAFF.

Ten or more counts support this clonotype. The J gene is TRBJ2-7, the V gene TRBV5-1; D uncertain. With 0 bases removed from V and 3 bases from J, the gap between germline ends came to 4 bases. Germline V gene lookup returns CDR1 SGHRS and CDR2 YFSETQ. The CDR3 is 12 amino acids. The CDR3 is CASSLVIYEQYF. The CDR3 DNA follows: TGCGCCAGCAGCTTGGTCATCTACGAGCAGTACTTC.

This clonotype was observed at least ten times. This sequence joins TRBV20-1 and TRBJ2-3; D may be TRBD1 or TRBD2 (7 bases each). The CDR3 length is 15 residues. The germline V gene has CDR1 DFQATT and CDR2 SNEGSKA (reference sequence). Trimming shortened V by 2 bases and J by 7 bases, and 19 bases separated the two germline ends. The CDR3, as DNA: TGCAGTGCTAGACGAGCGGGACAGTTGGCAAATACGCAGTATTTT. Translating gives CSARRAGQLANTQYF.

This clonotype has more than one count but fewer than ten. The chain uses TRBV7-8 and TRBJ2-5; D is ambiguous. The V end lost 1 base, the J end lost 7 bases, and 13 bases lay between the germline ends. This CDR3 comprises 14 residues. The germline V gene encodes CDR1 SGHVS and CDR2 FQNEAQ. This CDR3 is CASSLVSEDRTQYF. DNA for the CDR3: TGTGCCAGCAGCTTAGTGTCGGAAGACCGGACCCAGTACTTC.

The chain links TRBV7-9 to TRBJ2-3; a weak D match, TRBD2 (7 bases). Trimming pared 1 base from V and 5 bases from J, leaving 13 bases between. This CDR3 has 15 amino acids. Germline CDR1 SEHNR, CDR2 FQNEAQ (reference sequence). CDR3 amino acids: CASSLDGGHRDTQYF. The DNA of the CDR3 is TGTGCCAGCAGCTTAGACGGGGGGCATAGAGATACGCAGTATTTT. The variable domain in full, completed from reference TRBV7-9 and TRBJ2-3, reads DTGVSQNPRHKITKRGQNVTFRCDPISEHNRLYWYRQTLGQGPEFLTYFQNEAQLEKSRLLSDRFSAERPKGSFSTLEIQRTEQGDSAMYLCASSLDGGHRDTQYFGPGTRLTVL.

This clonotype was found many times. This rearrangement joins TRBV7-2 to TRBJ2-3; no clear D gene. CDR1 SGHTA and CDR2 FQGNSA come from the germline V gene. The CDR3 totals 14 residues. The V and J ends lost 1 base and 5 bases respectively, with 10 bases between them. CDR3 protein: CASSLGLSGDTQYF. CDR3 bases: TGTGCCAGCAGCTTAGGACTGTCGGGAGATACGCAGTATTTT.

This clonotype was observed a handful of times. V and J are TRBV15 and TRBJ2-1; unclear D gene. Per the germline V gene, CDR1 is LNHNV and CDR2 is YYDKDF (reference sequence). The germline V and J ends were trimmed by 1 base and 10 bases, with 11 bases remaining between them. CDR3 length: 13 amino acids. The CDR3 loop reads CATSRGVASEQFF. DNA of the CDR3: TGTGCCACCAGCAGAGGCGTCGCCAGCGAGCAGTTCTTC.

This clonotype was counted only a few times. The chain employs TRBV27 and TRBJ1-2; 10 bases are a match to TRBD1. CDR1 is MNHEY, CDR2 SMNVEV, per germline (reference sequence). The CDR3 is 13 residues long. The V gene end was trimmed by 5 bases and the J gene end by 7 bases; junction bases not matched to a gene: 4. The CDR3 DNA reads TGTGCCAGCAGTATGACAGGGGGCATTGGCTACACCTTC. Protein: CASSMTGGIGYTF.

The chain has TRBV20-1 and TRBJ1-6; D is uncertain. The CDR3 loop spans 14 amino acids. V gave up 1 base and J gave up 10 bases, with 14 bases separating them. The germline CDR1 and CDR2 sequences are DFQATT and SNEGSKA (reference sequence). CDR3 in DNA: TGCAGTGCTAGAGTCACGTCGGGAGGCTCACCCCTCCACTTT. Translated: CSARVTSGGSPLHF.

Only a few counts were recorded for this clonotype. The chain uses TRBV10-1 and TRBJ2-3, with D perhaps TRBD1 (5 bases). V was clipped by 4 bases and J by 3 bases, with 8 bases between them. CDR1 is WNHNN and CDR2 is SYGVQD in the germline V gene (reference sequence). The CDR3 has 13 amino acids. The chain's CDR3 is CASSVDRTDTQYF. CDR3 DNA: TGCGCCAGCAGTGTCGACAGAACAGATACGCAGTATTTT.

This clonotype appeared a few times. The chain combines TRBV5-5 with TRBJ2-5; D is unclear. The CDR3 runs to 14 residues. Germline lookup yields CDR1 SGHKS and CDR2 YYEKEE (reference sequence). V was pared by 4 bases and J by 5 bases, with 15 bases between. The chain's CDR3 is CASSPLGPLETQYF. CDR3 sequence (DNA): TGTGCCAGCAGCCCGCTAGGGCCTCTTGAGACCCAGTACTTC.

The chain combines TRBV6-5 with TRBJ1-5; tentative D call: TRBD1 (5 bases). Germline-derived CDR1 and CDR2 are MNHEY and SVGAGI. Trimming left V 1 base short and J 6 bases short, with 10 bases between. This CDR3 is built from 14 residues. The CDR3 reads CASSYFGATQPQHF. The CDR3 DNA sequence: TGTGCCAGCAGTTACTTCGGGGCAACTCAGCCCCAGCATTTT.

This chain connects TRBV7-6 to TRBJ2-1; no clear D gene. Germline-derived CDR1 and CDR2 are SGHVS and FNYEAQ. This CDR3 spans 15 amino acids. V lost 0 bases and J 2 bases, leaving 8 bases between the germline ends. CDR3 nucleotide sequence: TGTGCCAGCAGCTTAGCGTTGGTTCCCTACAATGAGCAGTTCTTC. Its translation is CASSLALVPYNEQFF. Complete variable domain (other parts from reference TRBV7-6 and TRBJ2-1): GAGVSQSPRYKVTKRGQDVALRCDPISGHVSLYWYRQALGQGPEFLTYFNYEAQQDKSGLPNDRFSAERPEGSISTLTIQRTEQRDSAMYRCASSLALVPYNEQFFGPGTRLTVL.

This chain uses TRBV20-1 with TRBJ1-1; D gene uncertain. V dropped 7 bases and J dropped 3 bases, with 12 bases sitting between them. Germline CDR1 DFQATT, CDR2 SNEGSKA (reference sequence). The CDR3 sequence is 12 residues long. The CDR3 region has the DNA TGCAGTGGGTCCGCCGGGTACACTGAAGCTTTCTTT. This gives the protein CSGSAGYTEAFF.

A few counts support this clonotype. V gene TRBV18 combines with J gene TRBJ2-3, with D possibly called TRBD1 or TRBD2 (5 bases each). V lost 6 bases and J lost 7, with 20 bases in between. CDR3 length: 15 residues. From germline, CDR1 is KGHSH and CDR2 LQKENI. For the CDR3, the DNA is TGTGCCAGCTCGCTTCCTGGACGGGGCATGAATACGCAGTATTTT. Amino acids: CASSLPGRGMNTQYF.

This clonotype came up a few times. V usage is TRBV7-3 and J usage is TRBJ1-2, with TRBD1 as a possible D gene (5 bases). The CDR3 has 14 residues. Germline V lookup: CDR1 SGHTA, CDR2 FQGTGA. The V and J ends lost 4 bases and 4 bases respectively, with 13 bases between them. Here the CDR3 reads CASSSAPGGYGYTF. CDR3 nucleotide sequence: TGTGCCAGCAGCTCCGCTCCGGGGGGCTATGGCTACACCTTC.

This clonotype was detected only a few times. The rearrangement uses TRBV4-3 and TRBJ2-1; maybe TRBD2 (5 bases). Trimming shortened V by 1 base and J by 10 bases, and 20 bases separated the two germline ends. The CDR3 length is 16 residues. Germline CDR1 reads LGHNA; CDR2 reads YSLEER. The CDR3 DNA reads TGCGCCAGCAGCCAAGTTCGAAGCGGCTACTCCCCCGAGCAGTTCTTC. Its translation: CASSQVRSGYSPEQFF.

The V and J genes are TRBV5-1 and TRBJ2-7, with a tentative D call TRBD1 (6 bases). With 4 bases removed from V and 3 bases from J, the gap between germline ends came to 17 bases. Germline CDR1 SGHRS, CDR2 YFSETQ. The CDR3 has 15 amino acids. The CDR3 bases are TGCGCCAGCAGCCACCTCGGGGACATCGGCTACGAGCAGTACTTC. This sequence encodes CASSHLGDIGYEQYF.

This clonotype was counted ten times or more. The chain carries TRBV6-2 or TRBV6-3 and TRBJ1-1; no definite D call. Germline assignment: CDR1 MNHEY and CDR2 SVGEGT. The CDR3 is 11 residues long. Trimming removed 6 bases from V and 1 base from J, with 3 bases in between. CDR3 loop: CASRKNTEAFF. In nucleotides, the CDR3 is TGTGCCAGCAGGAAGAACACTGAAGCTTTCTTT.

There are a few counts of this clonotype. V is TRBV6-2 or TRBV6-3 and J is TRBJ2-7, with 9 bases that match TRBD2. CDR3 length: 15 amino acids. J lost 1 base, V lost 7 bases, and 8 bases had no gene match. Germline CDR1 MNHEY, CDR2 SVGEGT. CDR3 amino acids: CASTSGRGGSYEQYV. DNA of the CDR3: TGTGCCAGCACCTCCGGGCGGGGGGGTTCCTACGAGCAGTACGTC.

The chain couples TRBV9 to TRBJ2-3; D unresolved. Germline V CDR1 and CDR2: SGDLS, YYNGEE. The V end was cut by 2 bases, the J end by 6 bases, with 19 bases between. The CDR3 spans 16 residues. Here the CDR3 reads CASSVSFGLWADTQYF. As DNA, the CDR3 is TGTGCCAGCAGCGTCTCCTTCGGTTTGTGGGCGGATACGCAGTATTTT.

This clonotype was recorded a few times. This chain joins TRBV2 and TRBJ1-5; perhaps TRBD1 as D (5 bases). CDR3 length: 16 residues. Germline V CDR1 and CDR2: SNHLY, FYNNEI. Trimming cost V 1 base and J 7 bases, with 17 bases left between them. The CDR3 region is CASSEGTGTHSQPQHF. In nucleotides, the CDR3 is TGTGCCAGCAGTGAAGGGACCGGGACCCACAGCCAGCCCCAGCATTTT.

A few counts support this clonotype. The rearrangement uses TRBV7-8 and TRBJ1-1; D unclear. Trimming shortened V by 3 bases and J by 6 bases, and 11 bases separated the two germline ends. Germline CDR1 SGHVS, CDR2 FQNEAQ. The CDR3 runs 13 residues. The CDR3 bases are TGTGCCAGCAGCTTTAGGGAGGGAGCTGAAGCTTTCTTT. Translating gives CASSFREGAEAFF.

This clonotype was counted ten times or more. The chain recombines TRBV7-2 with TRBJ1-2, with D possibly matching TRBD1 (5 bases). The CDR3 has 15 residues. CDR1 and CDR2 (germline): SGHTA, FQGNSA. The V end was cut by 8 bases, the J end by 7 bases, with 23 bases between. CDR3 sequence reads: CASRERGTFIGGYTF. CDR3 nucleotide sequence: TGTGCCAGCCGCGAGCGGGGGACCTTCATCGGTGGCTACACCTTC.

This clonotype was seen a handful of times. The chain uses TRBV7-2 and TRBJ2-7; D is tentatively TRBD1 or TRBD2 (5 bases each). The CDR3 has 14 amino acids. CDR1 SGHTA and CDR2 FQGNSA come from the germline V gene. Between the trimmed V and J ends, which lost 5 bases and 2 bases, there was a span of 13 bases. DNA for the CDR3: TGTGCCAGCAGCCCGGGTGGGGGTACCTACGAGCAGTACGTC. Protein: CASSPGGGTYEQYV.

This clonotype came up a few times. This chain joins TRBV2 and TRBJ1-4, with 10 bases identical to TRBD1. Germline V CDR1 and CDR2: SNHLY, FYNNEI. This CDR3 has 15 residues. After removal of 7 bases from V and 8 bases from J, the junction contained 10 bases not matched to a gene. DNA of the CDR3: TGTGCCAGCATCAGACAGGGGGCGCAAGTGGAAAAACTGTTTTTT. Its protein is CASIRQGAQVEKLFF. Based on the CDR3 plus reference TRBV2 and TRBJ1-4, the full variable domain is EPEVTQTPSHQVTQMGQEVILRCVPISNHLYFYWYRQILGQKVEFLVSFYNNEISEKSEIFDDQFSVERPDGSNFTLKIRSTKLEDSAMYFCASIRQGAQVEKLFFGSGTQLSVL.

The chain links TRBV28 to TRBJ1-1; no clear D. CDR3 size: 15 residues. Deletions cut 7 bases from V and 4 bases from J, with 19 bases between. The germline CDR1 and CDR2 sequences are MDHEN and SYDVKM. The CDR3 loop reads CASIPITLSRTEAFF. The CDR3 DNA sequence: TGTGCCAGCATCCCTATTACGCTTAGCCGCACTGAAGCTTTCTTT.

This clonotype was seen more than once but under ten times. The rearrangement joins TRBV12-3 or TRBV12-4 to TRBJ1-5; the D is unclear. There are 13 residues in the CDR3. Trimming took off 7 bases at V and 2 bases at J, with 9 bases between the two ends. CDR3 protein: CASTLDRNQPQHF. DNA of the CDR3: TGTGCCAGCACACTGGACCGCAATCAGCCCCAGCATTTT.

The sample holds a few counts of this clonotype. The J gene is TRBJ1-1, the V gene TRBV11-2; D not resolved. The CDR3 spans 14 residues. Germline-derived CDR1 and CDR2 are SGHAT and FQNNGV. V was pared by 5 bases and J by 4 bases, with 14 bases between. The CDR3 region has the DNA TGTGCCAGCAGCCCCCATAGGTGGGGCACTGAAGCTTTCTTT. This encodes CASSPHRWGTEAFF.